Here is one TCR beta chain with its context. Its antigen remains unknown. This entry is derived from a study of cytomegalovirus exposure and HLA in healthy donors. Primers: 60 Vbeta forward and 13 Jbeta reverse. Here immunoSEQ multiplex PCR was the method, and the copy in TCRdb shows in-frame clones only, minus some. This table holds some 120,000 clones. Study-level findings and limits: It was 150 to 200 TCR beta chains that were listed as cytomegalovirus-associated. Previous analysis showed most TCR beta V segments were productive about 90% or about 30% of the time.

Trimming removed 5 bases at V and 0 bases at J, with 17 bases between. CDR3 length equals 16 residues. The germline CDR1 and CDR2 sequences are SGHNT and YYREEE (reference sequence). This sequence was found in a woman aged 60-75 years in good health and CMV-seronegative. The chain links TRBV5-4 to TRBJ1-1; D perhaps matches TRBD1 (6 bases). Sample: PBMCs. CDR3 nucleotide sequence: TGTGCCAGCAGTTGGGGGCTGACAGGCATGAACACTGAAGCTTTCTTT. Translating gives CASSWGLTGMNTEAFF.